This T cell receptor beta chain originates from a study of beta chain features in type 1 diabetes. Only one heparinised blood draw was taken per donor, and its volume averaged around 120 mL. Each sorted population was over 98% pure. Concerning this clone: Its antigen is undetermined.

The study, taken as a whole, reports: People with Type 1 diabetes carried modestly yet significantly shorter TCRB CDR3s in all four CD4+ subsets.

After removal of 5 bases from V and 10 bases from J, the junction contained 18 bases not matched to a gene. In germline, CDR1 is MDHEN, CDR2 SYDVKM. The CDR3 runs to 17 residues. The study reverse transcribed the entire isolated RNA, so it sequenced expressed TCRB transcripts. Method: immunoSEQ multiplex PCR; TCRdb's copy keeps in-frame clones and lacks some. Found here are about 340,000 clones, approximately 15% of them singletons; the top ten hold about 0.016%. The gene calls are TRBV28 and TRBJ2-1; TRBD2 aligns across 9 bases. Sequenced material: naive CD4+ T cells from blood. This receptor was taken from a woman between 18 and 29 years old with type 1 diabetes. CDR3 bases: TGTGCCAGCAGTCCGACCCCGTGGGCGACTAGCGGCAGAGAGCAGTTCTTC. It yields the protein CASSPTPWATSGREQFF.